Described below is a single T cell receptor (beta chain) sequence and its context. Antigen specificity is unknown. Naive cells were sorted as CD45RO-, CCR7+, CD27+ and CD95-. The data originate from a study of CXCR3-negative and CXCR3-positive naive CD8 T cells. Study findings and constraints: Within a donor, both naive subsets shared TRBV-TRBJ usage, unlike memory cells. High diversity, comparable across both naive subsets, contrasted with much lower diversity in memory CD8+ cells.

This CDR3 is built from 15 residues. Germline V gene sequence: CDR1 MNHEY, CDR2 SVGEGT. UMI labels and 5' RACE were used to prepare the TRB cDNA libraries. TCRdb re-called the 5' RACE reads; every CDR3 protein appears as one record, without DNA. This sample carries about 66,000 distinct CDR3 sequences, with 3.5% to 5% going to the ten biggest clones. This clonotype was sampled from a human donor in good health. Some clones in this sample may be carry-over from other donors' samples. The sample taken for sequencing was naive CXCR3- CD8+ T cells from blood. As for subset: CD45RO-CCR7+CD27+CD95- naive CD8+ T cells lacking CXCR3 (TNR3-). The chain recombines TRBV6-2 or TRBV6-3 with TRBJ2-5; TCRdb proposes TRBD2, but this gene call is untestable without DNA. The CDR3 is CSSSSRTSREETQYF.